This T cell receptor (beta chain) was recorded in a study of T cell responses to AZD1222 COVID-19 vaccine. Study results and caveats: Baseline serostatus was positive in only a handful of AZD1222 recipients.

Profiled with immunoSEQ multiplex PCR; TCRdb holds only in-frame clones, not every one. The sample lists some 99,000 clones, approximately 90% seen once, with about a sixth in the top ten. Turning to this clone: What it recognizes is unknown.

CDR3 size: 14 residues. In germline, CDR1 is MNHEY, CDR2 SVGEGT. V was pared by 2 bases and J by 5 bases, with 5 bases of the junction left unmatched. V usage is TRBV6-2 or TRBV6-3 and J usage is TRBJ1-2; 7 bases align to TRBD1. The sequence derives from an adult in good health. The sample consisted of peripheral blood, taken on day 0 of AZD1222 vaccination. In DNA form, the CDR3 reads TGTGCCAGCAGTTACGGGACAGAGAGATATGGCTACACCTTC. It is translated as CASSYGTERYGYTF.